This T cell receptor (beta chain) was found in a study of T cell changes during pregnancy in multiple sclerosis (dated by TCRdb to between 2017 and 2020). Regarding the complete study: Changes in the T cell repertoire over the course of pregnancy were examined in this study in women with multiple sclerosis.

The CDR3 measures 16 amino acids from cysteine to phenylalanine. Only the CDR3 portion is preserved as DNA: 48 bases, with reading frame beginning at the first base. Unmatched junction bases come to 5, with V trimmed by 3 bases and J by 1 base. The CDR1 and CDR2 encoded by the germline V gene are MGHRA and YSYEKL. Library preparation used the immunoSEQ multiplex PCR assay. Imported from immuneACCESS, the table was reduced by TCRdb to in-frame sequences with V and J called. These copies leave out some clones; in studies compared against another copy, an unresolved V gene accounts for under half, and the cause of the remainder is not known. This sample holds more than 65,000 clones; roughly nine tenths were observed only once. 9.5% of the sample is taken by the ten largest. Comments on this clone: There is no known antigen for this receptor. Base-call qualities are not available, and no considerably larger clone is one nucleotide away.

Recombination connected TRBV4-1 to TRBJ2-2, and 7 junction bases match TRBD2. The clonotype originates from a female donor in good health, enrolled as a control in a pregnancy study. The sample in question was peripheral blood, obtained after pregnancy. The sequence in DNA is TGCGCCAGCAGCCACCTCGGCGGGGGGAACACCGGGGAGCTGTTTTTT. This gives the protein CASSHLGGGNTGELFF.